What follows are 24 T cell receptor beta chains derived from one specimen sequenced in a study of blood T cells in healthy people across ages. Primers used in a second PCR of roughly 6 to 11 cycles were a sample-barcoded 5' primer and a J-beta primer mix. TCRdb recomputed calls from the 5' RACE reads with MiXCR, one row per CDR3 protein. Of roughly 800,000 distinct CDR3 sequences in the sample, 20% to 30% are singletons; the top ten hold more than 7.5%. This sample also belongs to another study, concerning T cells of mothers and their children.

The specimen sequenced was blood. All receptors come from a boy under 18 in good health.

In its sample, this clonotype was seen once. The CDR3 nucleotides are TGTGCCAGCAGCTCGGGACAGGGACTCTCCTACGAGCAGTACTTC. Translated: CASSSGQGLSYEQYF. J is TRBJ2-7 and V is TRBV5-8, with 9 positions matching TRBD1. Trimming cost V 3 bases and J 0 bases; bases outside gene matches: 4. Germline CDR1 reads SGHTS; CDR2 reads YDEGEE. The CDR3 spans 15 residues.

This clonotype was recorded once. At one boundary the junction diverges from the germline segment, which might be a read error. The rearrangement uses TRBV20-1 and TRBJ2-1; D is unresolved. The germline gives CDR1 DFQATT, CDR2 SNEGSKA (reference sequence). CDR3 length: 13 amino acids. The CDR3 DNA sequence: TGCAGTGCTAGGAGCAGCTCCAACAATGAGCAGTTCTTC. It translates to CSARSSSNNEQFF.

The chain uses TRBV19 and TRBJ1-2; a weak D match, TRBD1 (6 bases). Germline V gene data show CDR1 as LNHDA and CDR2 as SQIVND (reference sequence). Trimming removed 6 bases at V and 7 bases at J, with 15 bases between. The CDR3 totals 13 residues. For the CDR3, the DNA is TGTGCCAGTAGAACCGGACAGTCTGGTGGCTACACCTTC. It encodes CASRTGQSGGYTF.

This clonotype was observed a few times. This chain joins TRBV6-2 or TRBV6-3 and TRBJ2-2; 8 nucleotides align to TRBD2. Trimming took 5 bases from V and 0 from J; bases not matched to a gene: 2. The CDR3 has 15 amino acids. The germline gives CDR1 MNHEY, CDR2 SVGEGT. DNA for the CDR3: TGTGCCAGCAGTAGACTAGCGTCGAACACCGGGGAGCTGTTTTTT. It encodes CASSRLASNTGELFF.

J is TRBJ2-7 and V is TRBV11-2; possible D gene TRBD2, 6 bases. The CDR3 is 14 residues long. Germline assignment: CDR1 SGHAT and CDR2 FQNNGV. Trimming left V 0 bases short and J 3 bases short, with 9 bases between. This CDR3 reads CASSLESGYYEQYF. CDR3 in DNA: TGTGCCAGCAGCTTAGAAAGCGGGTACTACGAGCAGTACTTC.

The chain has TRBV7-2 and TRBJ2-2; D uncertain. This CDR3 has 17 amino acids. CDR1 is SGHTA, CDR2 FQGNSA, per germline. V dropped 5 bases and J dropped 0 bases, with 16 bases sitting between them. The CDR3 reads CASSPELGRTNTGELFF. CDR3 bases: TGTGCCAGCAGCCCGGAGCTCGGAAGAACGAACACCGGGGAGCTGTTTTTT.

This clonotype was detected a few times. The genes are TRBV3-1 and TRBJ1-1; the D is unclear. Germline V lookup: CDR1 LGHDT, CDR2 YNNKEL (reference sequence). The CDR3 extends over 17 amino acids. V was shortened by 0 bases and J by 3 bases, with 17 bases between the two germline ends. Here the CDR3 reads CASSQEGSVQLYTEAFF. The CDR3 bases are TGTGCCAGCAGCCAAGAAGGATCGGTACAGCTTTACACTGAAGCTTTCTTT.

V usage is TRBV24-1 and J usage is TRBJ2-5, with D unresolved. This CDR3 is built from 13 residues. The V gene's germline CDR1 is KGHDR and CDR2 SFDVKD. Deletions cut 5 bases from V and 0 bases from J, with 6 bases between. CDR3 nucleotide sequence: TGTGCCACCAGTGGACGAAACCAAGAGACCCAGTACTTC. This codes for CATSGRNQETQYF.

This chain joins TRBV7-8 and TRBJ2-1; D may be TRBD2 (5 bases). CDR3 length: 18 amino acids. The V end lost 5 bases, the J end lost 0 bases, and 20 bases lay between the germline ends. Germline CDR1 and CDR2: SGHVS and FQNEAQ. The CDR3 DNA reads TGTGCCAGCAGCCTCTACCCACGGACGGCGGGCTCCTACAATGAGCAGTTCTTC. The encoded protein is CASSLYPRTAGSYNEQFF.

This clonotype was recorded a few times. This chain joins TRBV7-8 and TRBJ2-1, with 7 bases identical to TRBD2. The CDR3 is 14 amino acids. V lost 6 bases, J lost 6 bases, and 8 bases stayed unmatched. The V gene's germline CDR1 is SGHVS and CDR2 FQNEAQ. As DNA, the CDR3 is TGTGCCAGCAGGCTTGTGGGAGGGTTCAATGAGCAGTTCTTC. It yields the protein CASRLVGGFNEQFF.

The chain employs TRBV20-1 and TRBJ2-2; 7 bases are a match to TRBD2. CDR1 is DFQATT and CDR2 is SNEGSKA in the germline V gene (reference sequence). The CDR3 is 16 residues long. After removal of 0 bases from V and 7 bases from J, the junction contained 11 bases not matched to a gene. As DNA, the CDR3 is TGCAGTGCTAGAGATTTTCGGCGGGGGAATATCGGGGAGCTGTTTTTT. Its protein is CSARDFRRGNIGELFF.

This clonotype turned up a few times. The chain links TRBV7-2 to TRBJ1-5; a possible D gene is TRBD1 (5 bases). The CDR3 length is 14 residues. Per the germline V gene, CDR1 is SGHTA and CDR2 is FQGNSA. Deletions cut 1 base from V and 4 bases from J, with 8 bases between. For the CDR3, the DNA is TGTGCCAGCAGCTTAGACAGGAGAAATCAGCCCCAGCATTTT. Its translation: CASSLDRRNQPQHF.

This clonotype was observed a few times. The chain employs TRBV9 and TRBJ2-3, with D possibly called TRBD1 or TRBD2 (8 bases each). Trimming took 4 bases from V and 5 from J, leaving 26 bases between them. CDR1 and CDR2 (germline): SGDLS, YYNGEE. There are 18 residues in the CDR3. In DNA form, the CDR3 reads TGTGCCAGCAGCCCCCAGCCCCTGACAGGGGCGGGGGGAGATACGCAGTATTTT. As protein: CASSPQPLTGAGGDTQYF.

The V call is TRBV3-1, the J call TRBJ2-5, with no clear D. Trimming took 6 bases from V and 3 from J, leaving 8 bases between them. The CDR3 extends over 12 amino acids. Looked up from germline, CDR1 is LGHDT and CDR2 is YNNKEL (reference sequence). The CDR3 DNA sequence: TGTGCCAGCAGTTGGGCAAAAGAGACCCAGTACTTC. Its translation is CASSWAKETQYF.

The chain combines TRBV5-5 with TRBJ2-7, with D perhaps TRBD1 or TRBD2 (5 bases each). The J call may be mistaken, given a closer DNA end match to TRBJ2-1. CDR1 is SGHKS, CDR2 YYEKEE, per germline (reference sequence). The CDR3 spans 14 residues. CDR3 coding DNA: TGTGCCAGCAGCGTATTAGCGCCTGGGACGGAGCAGTTCTTC. It is translated as CASSVLAPGTEQFF.

Comment on this clonotype: A read error may produce the germline difference seen at one junction end. The V and J genes are TRBV25-1 and TRBJ2-5; 10 positions agree with TRBD2. The germline V gene encodes CDR1 MGHDK and CDR2 SYGVNS. The CDR3 is 15 amino acids. CDR3 nucleotides: TGTGCCTGCAGTGTCGGGACTAGCGTACGAGAGACCCAGTACTTC. Its translation is CACSVGTSVRETQYF. Using reference TRBV25-1 and TRBJ2-5 for the parts outside the CDR3, the full variable domain is EADIYQTPRYLVIGTGKKITLECSQTMGHDKMYWYQQDPGMELHLIHYSYGVNSTEKGDLSSESTVSRIRTEHFPLTLESARPSHTSQYLCACSVGTSVRETQYFGPGTRLLVL.

V is TRBV16 and J is TRBJ2-1; TRBD1 matches at 9 bases. The J call may be faulty, since TRBJ2-5 better matches the DNA end. Germline assignment: CDR1 KGHSY and CDR2 FQNENV. CDR3 length equals 15 residues. In nucleotides, the CDR3 is TGTGCCAGCAGCCAATTACAGGGGGCACGAGAGACCCAGTACTTC. The encoded protein is CASSQLQGARETQYF.

This sequence joins TRBV7-2 and TRBJ1-3; D may be TRBD1 (6 bases). The CDR3 runs to 15 residues. V gave up 1 base and J gave up 2 bases, with 9 bases separating them. The germline CDR1 and CDR2 sequences are SGHTA and FQGNSA. The CDR3 here is CASSLVYRAGNTIYF. DNA for the CDR3: TGTGCCAGCAGCTTAGTATACAGGGCTGGAAACACCATATATTTT.

In DNA, the CDR3 is TGTGCCAGCAGTTTAGCCTCCGTGTCAGACTATGGCTACACCTTC. This translates into CASSLASVSDYGYTF. The J gene is TRBJ1-2, the V gene TRBV12-3 or TRBV12-4; D is unclear. Trimming removed 0 bases from V and 3 bases from J, with 11 bases in between. The CDR3 loop spans 15 amino acids.

This clonotype has only one observation. V gene TRBV12-3 or TRBV12-4 combines with J gene TRBJ2-3; 7 bases agree with TRBD1. The CDR3 runs 13 residues. The V gene end was trimmed by 5 bases and the J gene end by 6 bases; junction bases not matched to a gene: 5. CDR3 bases: TGTGCCAGCAGTCTCATACAGGGGGATACGCAGTATTTT. Protein sequence: CASSLIQGDTQYF.

The V and J genes are TRBV6-4 and TRBJ2-7, with 9 positions matching TRBD1. J gave up 5 bases and V 6 bases, and 5 bases lay outside the gene matches. Germline V gene data show CDR1 as MRHNA and CDR2 as SNTAGT. The length of the CDR3 is 13 residues. Written as DNA, the CDR3 is TGTGCCAGCAGCGTGGGACAGGGTAACGAGCAGTACTTC. Translated, it gives CASSVGQGNEQYF.

This chain links TRBV28 with TRBJ2-7; 8 bases map to TRBD2. Germline V gene sequence: CDR1 MDHEN, CDR2 SYDVKM. The CDR3 has 15 residues. The J segment lost 2 bases and the V segment lost 2 bases, leaving 5 bases of the junction unmatched. The CDR3 protein is CASSLQREIPYEQYF. DNA of the CDR3: TGTGCCAGCAGTTTACAGCGGGAGATTCCCTACGAGCAGTACTTC. Filled out from reference TRBV28 and TRBJ2-7, the complete variable domain reads DVKVTQSSRYLVKRTGEKVFLECVQDMDHENMFWYRQDPGLGLRLIYFSYDVKMKEKGDIPEGYSVSREKKERFSLILESASTNQTSMYLCASSLQREIPYEQYFGPGTRLTVT.

This clonotype turned up a few times. This chain links TRBV5-6 with TRBJ2-5, with 8 positions matching TRBD1. The CDR3 consists of 15 residues. CDR1 is SGHDT, CDR2 YYEEEE, per germline. The V and J ends lost 4 bases and 5 bases, in that order; junction bases with no gene match: 10. This CDR3 reads CASSPLGTGPETQYF. CDR3 nucleotide sequence: TGTGCCAGCAGCCCATTAGGGACAGGTCCGGAGACCCAGTACTTC.

There are a few counts of this clonotype. CDR3 residues: CASSQGPRGSNEKLFF. Written as DNA, the CDR3 is TGTGCCAGCAGCCAAGGCCCCCGGGGTTCTAATGAAAAACTGTTTTTT. The rearrangement joins TRBV14 to TRBJ1-4; no clear D. The CDR3 has 16 residues. V lost 1 base and J 3 bases, leaving 12 bases between the germline ends. From germline, CDR1 is SGHDN and CDR2 FVKESK.